This T cell receptor beta chain was retrieved from a study of regulatory T cells in long-lasting Graves disease. Study-level points and caveats: What was studied was peripheral blood only, and not thyroid tissue.

Arm-PCR of CDR3 regions and iRepertoire HTBI primers were the basis on which TCR beta libraries were built. TCRdb recomputed calls from the multiplex PCR reads with MiXCR, one row per CDR3 protein. Of 400,000 to 550,000 distinct CDR3 sequences in the sample, about 15% were seen once. The CDR3 contains 15 residues. Per the germline V gene, CDR1 is DFQATT and CDR2 is SNEGSKA (reference sequence). V lost 1 base to trimming and J lost 6 bases; unmatched junction nucleotides: 8. In this sample, this clonotype turned up many times. Its antigen remains unidentified. Time point of the sample: newly diagnosed GD, antithyroid drugs for less than 3 months. Generation of the TCR library employed RNA extracted from PBMCs. The sample also formed part of further work on T cells in Graves' hyperthyroidism and ophthalmopathy.

This specimen was peripheral blood mononuclear cells (PBMCs), taken at new diagnosis, from a patient treated with antithyroid drugs. The chain employs TRBV20-1 and TRBJ2-3, with 9 bases identical to TRBD2. This clonotype originated in a woman between 25 and 40 years old with Graves disease. The CDR3 reads CSARASGAFMDTQYF. The CDR3 DNA reads TGCAGTGCTAGAGCTAGCGGGGCCTTTATGGATACGCAGTATTTT.